The sequence of this T cell receptor (beta chain) was determined in a study of blood T cells in healthy people across ages. Study observations and caveats: It was the long-lived donors that had more naive CD4+ cells and higher diversity than aged donors.

This CDR3 is 14 amino acids long. Germline CDR1 SGDLS, CDR2 YYNGEE. Trimming removed 4 bases from V and 7 bases from J, with 17 bases in between. Turning to this clonotype: What it binds is unknown. A much larger clone is a single base away; this may be a read error.

It was with a sample-barcoded 5' primer and a J-beta primer mix that a second PCR of roughly 7 to 12 cycles was run. MiXCR was run by TCRdb on the 5' RACE reads, yielding one entry per CDR3 protein. This sample has about 1,800,000 distinct CDR3 sequences; 28% occur once, and the top ten carry roughly 8%. The chain has TRBV9 and TRBJ1-2; no firm D call. The material sequenced was blood. The sequence derives from a woman between 25 and 40 years old in good health. CDR3 sequence (DNA): TGTGCCAGCAGCCCCAGCACGGGCGACCCTGGCTACACCTTC. Translated: CASSPSTGDPGYTF.